This is a list of T cell receptor beta chains from one sample in a study of blood T cell repertoires in COVID-19. Here immunoSEQ multiplex PCR was the method, and the copy in TCRdb shows in-frame clones only, minus some. The profile covers more than 60,000 clones, with approximately 85% appearing a single time and roughly 43% taken by the ten largest. The sequencing sample was made of peripheral blood. The origin of the receptors is a woman in her fifties or sixties with COVID-19, enrolled during active disease. The CDR3 runs from the conserved cysteine through the conserved F or W. A D gene is named only where the DNA matches it firmly. Expanded clones are given a class, and other clones once, few, many or no size at all.

d_gene: .
j_gene: TRBJ1-1
v_gene: TRBV6-6
abundance: .
CDR3nt: TGTGCCAGCACCCAGGGGCCTGGGGCTGAAGCTTTCTTT
CDR3aa: CASTQGPGAEAFF

d_gene: .
j_gene: TRBJ2-7
v_gene: TRBV11-3
abundance: .
CDR3nt: TGTGCCAGCAGGAATTTACAGGTTCCTCTCTACGAGCAGTACTTC
CDR3aa: CASRNLQVPLYEQYF

d_gene: TRBD1
j_gene: TRBJ2-1
v_gene: TRBV9
abundance: .
CDR3nt: TGTGCCAGCAGCTCACGGACAGGGGGCGCCTACAATGAGCAGTTCTTC
CDR3aa: CASSSRTGGAYNEQFF

d_gene: .
j_gene: TRBJ1-2
v_gene: TRBV10-3
abundance: once
CDR3nt: TGTGCCACCCAGGGAAGCTATGGCTACACCTTC
CDR3aa: CATQGSYGYTF

d_gene: .
j_gene: TRBJ2-7
v_gene: TRBV11-3
abundance: .
CDR3nt: TGTGCCAGCAGCGCAGGGAGGGACACTACCTACGAGCAGTACTTC
CDR3aa: CASSAGRDTTYEQYF

d_gene: .
j_gene: TRBJ2-5
v_gene: TRBV11-2
abundance: .
CDR3nt: TGTGCCAGCAGCCCCCTCTACGAGGGGGGGGCAGTGGGGACCCAGTACTTC
CDR3aa: CASSPLYEGGAVGTQYF

d_gene: TRBD1
j_gene: TRBJ1-2
v_gene: TRBV5-4
abundance: .
CDR3nt: TGTGCCAGCAGTTATTTTACAGGGGGCGACTATGGCTACACCTTC
CDR3aa: CASSYFTGGDYGYTF

d_gene: TRBD1
j_gene: TRBJ2-7
v_gene: TRBV12-3/TRBV12-4
abundance: .
CDR3nt: TGTGCCAGCAGTTTAAGGCAGGGGGAAGAGCAGTACTTC
CDR3aa: CASSLRQGEEQYF

d_gene: TRBD1
j_gene: TRBJ2-7
v_gene: TRBV18
abundance: .
CDR3nt: TGTGCCAGCTCACCGAGACAGGGGGTCTACGAGCAGTACTTC
CDR3aa: CASSPRQGVYEQYF

d_gene: TRBD1
j_gene: TRBJ2-3
v_gene: TRBV4-1
abundance: .
CDR3nt: TGCGCCAGCAGCCAGCGGACAGGGGCAGATACGCAGTATTTT
CDR3aa: CASSQRTGADTQYF

d_gene: TRBD1
j_gene: TRBJ2-7
v_gene: TRBV18
abundance: .
CDR3nt: TGTGCCAGCTCACCCAACGCACCGGGACAGGCCTACTACGAGCAGTACTTC
CDR3aa: CASSPNAPGQAYYEQYF

d_gene: .
j_gene: TRBJ1-6
v_gene: TRBV10-2
abundance: .
CDR3nt: TGCGCCAGCAGTGAGACGTCGGATTCACCCCTCCACTTT
CDR3aa: CASSETSDSPLHF

d_gene: .
j_gene: TRBJ2-6
v_gene: TRBV6-5
abundance: few
CDR3nt: TGTGCCAGCAGTTCTGGAGGGAGTGGGGCCAACGTCCTGACTTTC
CDR3aa: CASSSGGSGANVLTF

d_gene: TRBD1
j_gene: TRBJ2-3
v_gene: TRBV6-5
abundance: .
CDR3nt: TGTGCCAGCAGTTACTGGGGACAGCCGCAGGCGGATACGCAGTATTTT
CDR3aa: CASSYWGQPQADTQYF

d_gene: TRBD2
j_gene: TRBJ2-7
v_gene: TRBV6-2/TRBV6-3
abundance: .
CDR3nt: TGTGCCAGCAGTCCCGGGACTAGCTCCTACGAGCAGTACTTC
CDR3aa: CASSPGTSSYEQYF

d_gene: .
j_gene: TRBJ2-2
v_gene: TRBV5-1
abundance: .
CDR3nt: TGCGCCAGCAGCGTCCCCGGGACACACACCGGGGAGCTGTTTTTT
CDR3aa: CASSVPGTHTGELFF

d_gene: .
j_gene: TRBJ2-5
v_gene: TRBV5-6
abundance: .
CDR3nt: TGTGCCAGCAGCTTGGTACATTCTCAAGAGACCCAGTACTTC
CDR3aa: CASSLVHSQETQYF

d_gene: TRBD1
j_gene: TRBJ2-1
v_gene: TRBV30
abundance: .
CDR3nt: TGTGCCTGGAGGGACAGGGCTAATGAGCAGTTCTTC
CDR3aa: CAWRDRANEQFF

d_gene: TRBD2
j_gene: TRBJ2-1
v_gene: TRBV4-3
abundance: .
CDR3nt: TGCGCCAGCAGCGACCTTCGAGCGGGGGGGCCGGGTGAGCAGTTCTTC
CDR3aa: CASSDLRAGGPGEQFF

d_gene: TRBD1
j_gene: TRBJ1-1
v_gene: TRBV28
abundance: .
CDR3nt: TGTGCCAGCAGTTTGGGGACAGCTGACACTGAAGCTTTCTTT
CDR3aa: CASSLGTADTEAFF

d_gene: TRBD1
j_gene: TRBJ1-6
v_gene: TRBV2
abundance: .
CDR3nt: TGTGCCAGCAGTTCACAGGGGGCCTCGTGGCCCCTCCACTTT
CDR3aa: CASSSQGASWPLHF

d_gene: .
j_gene: TRBJ1-2
v_gene: TRBV4-1
abundance: .
CDR3nt: TGCGCCAGCAGCCAAGATGGGGGGAACTATGGCTACACCTTC
CDR3aa: CASSQDGGNYGYTF

d_gene: TRBD1
j_gene: TRBJ2-7
v_gene: TRBV29-1
abundance: .
CDR3nt: TGCAGCGTTGCCAGGACAGGGCAATTCGACGAGCAGTACTTC
CDR3aa: CSVARTGQFDEQYF

d_gene: .
j_gene: TRBJ2-2
v_gene: TRBV5-1
abundance: .
CDR3nt: TGCGCCAGCAGCCGCGGAGAGGGGAACACCGGGGAGCTGTTTTTT
CDR3aa: CASSRGEGNTGELFF

d_gene: TRBD1
j_gene: TRBJ1-5
v_gene: TRBV6-5
abundance: .
CDR3nt: TGTGCCAGCAGTTCCTTGACAGGGTCTCAGCCCCAGCATTTT
CDR3aa: CASSSLTGSQPQHF

d_gene: .
j_gene: TRBJ1-1
v_gene: TRBV6-5
abundance: .
CDR3nt: TGTGCCAGCAGTCTGACAGACGAAATCACTGAAGCTTTCTTT
CDR3aa: CASSLTDEITEAFF

d_gene: TRBD1
j_gene: TRBJ1-4
v_gene: TRBV29-1
abundance: .
CDR3nt: TGCAGCGTTGAAGATAGGGGACAGGGATGGGAAAAACTGTTTTTT
CDR3aa: CSVEDRGQGWEKLFF

d_gene: TRBD1
j_gene: TRBJ2-1
v_gene: TRBV19
abundance: .
CDR3nt: TGTGCCAGTAGTATGGGACAGGGATCCTACAATGAGCAGTTCTTC
CDR3aa: CASSMGQGSYNEQFF

d_gene: .
j_gene: TRBJ1-3
v_gene: TRBV18
abundance: .
CDR3nt: TGTGCCAGCTCCCGAGGCGAGAGCTCTGGAAACACCATATATTTT
CDR3aa: CASSRGESSGNTIYF